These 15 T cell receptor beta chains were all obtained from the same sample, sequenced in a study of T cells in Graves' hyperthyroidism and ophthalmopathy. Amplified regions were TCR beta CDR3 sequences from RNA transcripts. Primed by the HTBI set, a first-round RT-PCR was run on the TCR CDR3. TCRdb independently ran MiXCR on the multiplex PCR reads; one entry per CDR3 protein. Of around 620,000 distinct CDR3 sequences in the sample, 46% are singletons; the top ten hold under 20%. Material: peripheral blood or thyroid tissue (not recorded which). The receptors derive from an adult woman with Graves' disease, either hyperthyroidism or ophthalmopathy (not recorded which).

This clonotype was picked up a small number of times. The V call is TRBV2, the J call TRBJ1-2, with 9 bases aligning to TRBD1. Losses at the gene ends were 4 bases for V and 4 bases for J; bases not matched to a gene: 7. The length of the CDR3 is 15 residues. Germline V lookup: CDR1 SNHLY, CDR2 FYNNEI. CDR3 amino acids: CASSVSGQGTYGYTF. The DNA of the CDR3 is TGTGCCAGCAGTGTGTCCGGACAGGGGACCTATGGCTACACCTTC.

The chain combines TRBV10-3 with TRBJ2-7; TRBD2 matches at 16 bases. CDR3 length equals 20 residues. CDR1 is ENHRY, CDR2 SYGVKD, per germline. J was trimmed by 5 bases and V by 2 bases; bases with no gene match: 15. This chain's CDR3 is CAISEPTGTSGRAVGDEQYF. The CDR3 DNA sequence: TGTGCCATCAGTGAGCCCACCGGGACTAGCGGGAGGGCCGTGGGAGACGAGCAGTACTTC.

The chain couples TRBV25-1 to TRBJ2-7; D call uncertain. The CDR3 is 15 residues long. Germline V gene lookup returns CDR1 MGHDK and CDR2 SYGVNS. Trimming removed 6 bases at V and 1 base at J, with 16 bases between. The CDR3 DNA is TGTGCCAGCAGCTCTCTTGGAGTGGGTTCCTACGAGCAGTACTTC. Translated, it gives CASSSLGVGSYEQYF.

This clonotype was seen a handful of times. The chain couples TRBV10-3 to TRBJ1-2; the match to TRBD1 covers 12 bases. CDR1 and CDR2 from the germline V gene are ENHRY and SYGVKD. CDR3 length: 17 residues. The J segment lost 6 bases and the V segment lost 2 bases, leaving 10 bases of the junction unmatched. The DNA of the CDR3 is TGTGCCATCAGTGAGATGGGGGGGACAGGGGGCGCGGATGGCTACACCTTC. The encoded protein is CAISEMGGTGGADGYTF.

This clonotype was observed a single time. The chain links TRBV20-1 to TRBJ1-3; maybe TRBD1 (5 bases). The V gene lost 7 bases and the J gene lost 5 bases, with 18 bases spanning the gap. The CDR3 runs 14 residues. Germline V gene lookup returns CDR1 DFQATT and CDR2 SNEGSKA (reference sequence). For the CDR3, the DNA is TGCAGTGTCCCTGGGCAGGGTGTTCGAAACACCATATATTTT. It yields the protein CSVPGQGVRNTIYF.

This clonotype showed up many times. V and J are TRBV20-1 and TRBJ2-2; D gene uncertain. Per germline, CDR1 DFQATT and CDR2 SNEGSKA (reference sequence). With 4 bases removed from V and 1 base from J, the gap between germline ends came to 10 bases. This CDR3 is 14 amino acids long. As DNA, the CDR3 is TGCAGTGCTATTCGACCGAGGAACACCGGGGAGCTGTTTTTT. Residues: CSAIRPRNTGELFF.

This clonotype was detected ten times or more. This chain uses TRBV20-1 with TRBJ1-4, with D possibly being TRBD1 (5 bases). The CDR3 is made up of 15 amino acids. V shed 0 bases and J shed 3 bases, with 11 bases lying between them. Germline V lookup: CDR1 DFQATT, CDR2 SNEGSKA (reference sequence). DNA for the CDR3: TGCAGTGCTAGAGATTTGGGGCGGTCTAATGAAAAACTGTTTTTT. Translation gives CSARDLGRSNEKLFF.

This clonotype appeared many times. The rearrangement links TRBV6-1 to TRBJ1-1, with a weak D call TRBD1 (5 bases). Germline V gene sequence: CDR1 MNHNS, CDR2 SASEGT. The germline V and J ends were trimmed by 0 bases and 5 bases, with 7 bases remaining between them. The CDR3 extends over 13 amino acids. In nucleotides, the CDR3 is TGTGCCAGCAGTGAAGCCAGGGAAACTGAAGCTTTCTTT. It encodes CASSEARETEAFF.

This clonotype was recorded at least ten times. CDR3 DNA: TGTGCCAGCAGTACCCAGGGGCTTGGTAATCAGCCCCAGCATTTT. It yields the protein CASSTQGLGNQPQHF. This chain connects TRBV6-6 to TRBJ1-5; maybe TRBD1 (6 bases). The CDR3 extends over 15 amino acids. The V end lost 5 bases, the J end lost 4 bases, and 15 bases lay between the germline ends. Germline V CDR1 and CDR2: MNHNY, SVGAGI (reference sequence).

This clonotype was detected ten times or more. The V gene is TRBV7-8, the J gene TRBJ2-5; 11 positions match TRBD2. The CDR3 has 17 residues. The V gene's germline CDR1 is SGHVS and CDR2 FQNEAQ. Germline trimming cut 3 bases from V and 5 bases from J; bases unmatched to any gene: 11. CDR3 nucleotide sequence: TGTGCCAGCAGCTTCGGACTAGCGGGCCGTCCCATCGAGACCCAGTACTTC. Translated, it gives CASSFGLAGRPIETQYF. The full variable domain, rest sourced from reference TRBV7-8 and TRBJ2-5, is GAGVSQSPRYKVAKRGQDVALRCDPISGHVSLFWYQQALGQGPEFLTYFQNEAQLDKSGLPSDRFFAERPEGSVSTLKIQRTQQEDSAVYLCASSFGLAGRPIETQYFGPGTRLLVL.

DNA for the CDR3: TGTGCCTGGGGTTATACAGATACTCAGCCCCAGCATTTT. This codes for CAWGYTDTQPQHF. This chain links TRBV30 with TRBJ1-5, with D unclear. Germline loops: CDR1 GTSNPN, CDR2 SVGIG (reference sequence). Trimming stripped 5 bases from V and 6 bases from J, with 14 bases between. The CDR3 sequence is 13 residues long.

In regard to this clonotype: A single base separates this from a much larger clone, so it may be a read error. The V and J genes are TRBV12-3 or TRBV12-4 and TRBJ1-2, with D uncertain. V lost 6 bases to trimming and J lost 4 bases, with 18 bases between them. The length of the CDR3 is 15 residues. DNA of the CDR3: TGTGCCAGCAGCCTGATGGGTATAAGGGTCTATGGCTACACCTTC. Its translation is CASSLMGIRVYGYTF.

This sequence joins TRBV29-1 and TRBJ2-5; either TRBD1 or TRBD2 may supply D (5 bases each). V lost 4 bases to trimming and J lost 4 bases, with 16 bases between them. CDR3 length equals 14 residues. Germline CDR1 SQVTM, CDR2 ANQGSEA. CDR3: CSVGGLRGGETQYF. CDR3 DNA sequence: TGCAGCGTTGGGGGGTTGCGCGGAGGAGAGACCCAGTACTTC.

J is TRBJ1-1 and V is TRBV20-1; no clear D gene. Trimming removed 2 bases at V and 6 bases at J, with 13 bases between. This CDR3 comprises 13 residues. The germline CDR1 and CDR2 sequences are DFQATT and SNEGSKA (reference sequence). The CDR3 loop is CSARRAGGPEAFF. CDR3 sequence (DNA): TGCAGTGCTAGACGAGCGGGAGGTCCTGAAGCTTTCTTT.

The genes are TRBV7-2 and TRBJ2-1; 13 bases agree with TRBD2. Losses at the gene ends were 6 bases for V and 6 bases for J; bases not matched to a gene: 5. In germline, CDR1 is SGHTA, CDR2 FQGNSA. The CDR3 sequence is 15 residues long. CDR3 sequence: CASSSLAGGGNEQFF. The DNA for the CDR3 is TGTGCCAGCAGTTCACTAGCGGGAGGGGGCAATGAGCAGTTCTTC. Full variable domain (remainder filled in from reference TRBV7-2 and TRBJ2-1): GAGVSQSPSNKVTEKGKDVELRCDPISGHTALYWYRQSLGQGLEFLIYFQGNSAPDKSGLPSDRFSAERTGGSVSTLTIQRTQQEDSAVYLCASSSLAGGGNEQFFGPGTRLTVL.